This T cell receptor gamma chain was profiled in a study of gamma-delta T cells after stem cell transplantation. TCRdb called clones from the RT-PCR reads again using CATT. This table has about 3,000 gamma-chain clones, 15% to 20% appearing once. About this clone: Other DNA sequences in the sample encode the same CDR3.

Germline CDR1 and CDR2: EGSTGY and YDSYTSSV. The CDR3 sequence is 13 residues long. V trimming: 3 bases; J trimming: 2 bases; junction bases outside the gene matches: 4. Sequenced input: gamma-delta T cells. This TCR came from a human donor. It is not recorded whose cells these are; they may come from a transplant donor. V is TRGV4 and J is TRGJ1 or TRGJ2. CDR3: CATWDPHYYKKLF. In DNA form, the CDR3 reads TGTGCCACCTGGGATCCCCATTATTATAAGAAACTCTTT.